The clone carrying this T cell receptor (beta chain) has more than one count but fewer than ten. The CDR3 consists of 14 residues. Trimming at V came to 7 bases and at J to 5 bases, leaving 7 bases not matched to a gene. This sample's TCRbeta library carried unique molecular identifier barcodes. One entry per CDR3 protein results from TCRdb running MiXCR on the PCR reads. The sample consists of approximately 590,000 distinct CDR3 sequences, under 12% of them appearing once. The sample is drawn from a study of T-cell reconstitution after alpha-beta-depleted transplantation in children. V and J are TRBV12-3 or TRBV12-4 and TRBJ2-1; 8 bases map to TRBD2. This TCR derives from a human donor who donated a stem cell graft to a child with acute myeloid leukemia. Sequenced here: PBMCs from the stem cell graft donor, sampled from the stem cell graft. In nucleotides, the CDR3 is TGTGCCAGCAATCTACTAGCGGCTAACAATGAGCAGTTCTTC. This translates into CASNLLAANNEQFF.